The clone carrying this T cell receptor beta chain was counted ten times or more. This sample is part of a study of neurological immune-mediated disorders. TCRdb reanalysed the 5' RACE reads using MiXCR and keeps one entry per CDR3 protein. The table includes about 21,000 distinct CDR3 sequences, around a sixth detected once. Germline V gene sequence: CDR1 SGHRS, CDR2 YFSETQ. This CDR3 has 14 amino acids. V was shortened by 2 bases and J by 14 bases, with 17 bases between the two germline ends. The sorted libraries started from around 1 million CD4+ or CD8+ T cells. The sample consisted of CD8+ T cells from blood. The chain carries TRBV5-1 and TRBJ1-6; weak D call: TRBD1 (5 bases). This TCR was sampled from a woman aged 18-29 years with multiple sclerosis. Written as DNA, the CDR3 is TGCGCCAGCAGCTTCACAATGGGGGACGTTGCCCTCCACTTT. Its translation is CASSFTMGDVALHF. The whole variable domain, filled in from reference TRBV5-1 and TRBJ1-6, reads KAGVTQTPRYLIKTRGQQVTLSCSPISGHRSVSWYQQTPGQGLQFLFEYFSETQRNKGNFPGRFSGRQFSNSRSEMNVSTLELGDSALYLCASSFTMGDVALHFGNGTRLTVT.